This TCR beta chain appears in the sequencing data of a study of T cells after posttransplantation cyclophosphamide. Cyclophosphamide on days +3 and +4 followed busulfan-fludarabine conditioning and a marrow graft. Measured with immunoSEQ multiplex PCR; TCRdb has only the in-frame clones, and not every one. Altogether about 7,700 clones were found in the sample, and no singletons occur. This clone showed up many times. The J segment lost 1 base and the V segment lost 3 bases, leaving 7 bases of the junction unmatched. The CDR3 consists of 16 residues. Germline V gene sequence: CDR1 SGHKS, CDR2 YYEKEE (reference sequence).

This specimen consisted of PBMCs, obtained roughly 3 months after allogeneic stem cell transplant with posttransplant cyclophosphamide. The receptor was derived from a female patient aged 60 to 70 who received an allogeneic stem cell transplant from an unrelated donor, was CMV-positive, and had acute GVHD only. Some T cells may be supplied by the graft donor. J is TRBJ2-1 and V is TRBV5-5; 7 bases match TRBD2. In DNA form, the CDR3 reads TGTGCCAGCAGCTCATCGAGCGGGGCGTCCTACAATGAGCAGTTCTTC. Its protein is CASSSSSGASYNEQFF.